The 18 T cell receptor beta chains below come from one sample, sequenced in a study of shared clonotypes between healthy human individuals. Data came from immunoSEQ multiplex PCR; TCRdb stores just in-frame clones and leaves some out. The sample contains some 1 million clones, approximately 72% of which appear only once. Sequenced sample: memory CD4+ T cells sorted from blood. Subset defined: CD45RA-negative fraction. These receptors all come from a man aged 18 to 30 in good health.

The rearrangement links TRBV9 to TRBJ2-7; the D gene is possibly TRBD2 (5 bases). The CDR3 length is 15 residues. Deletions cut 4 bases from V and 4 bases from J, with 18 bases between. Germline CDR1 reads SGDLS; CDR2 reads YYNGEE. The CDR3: CASSPNLGGEYEQYF. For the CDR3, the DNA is TGTGCCAGCAGCCCCAATTTGGGTGGGGAGTACGAGCAGTACTTC.

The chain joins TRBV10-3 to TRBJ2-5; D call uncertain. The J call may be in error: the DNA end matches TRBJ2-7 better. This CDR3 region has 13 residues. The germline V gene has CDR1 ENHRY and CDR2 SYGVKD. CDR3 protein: CAISESTDYEQYF. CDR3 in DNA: TGTGCCATCAGTGAGTCGACTGACTACGAGCAGTACTTC.

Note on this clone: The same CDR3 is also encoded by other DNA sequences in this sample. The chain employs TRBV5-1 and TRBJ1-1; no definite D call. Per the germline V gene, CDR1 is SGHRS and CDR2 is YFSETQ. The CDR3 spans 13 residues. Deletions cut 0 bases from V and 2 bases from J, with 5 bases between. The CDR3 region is CASSLGGNTEAFF. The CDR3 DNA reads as TGCGCCAGCAGCTTGGGGGGTAACACTGAAGCTTTCTTT. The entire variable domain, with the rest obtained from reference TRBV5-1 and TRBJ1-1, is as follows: KAGVTQTPRYLIKTRGQQVTLSCSPISGHRSVSWYQQTPGQGLQFLFEYFSETQRNKGNFPGRFSGRQFSNSRSEMNVSTLELGDSALYLCASSLGGNTEAFFGQGTRLTVV.

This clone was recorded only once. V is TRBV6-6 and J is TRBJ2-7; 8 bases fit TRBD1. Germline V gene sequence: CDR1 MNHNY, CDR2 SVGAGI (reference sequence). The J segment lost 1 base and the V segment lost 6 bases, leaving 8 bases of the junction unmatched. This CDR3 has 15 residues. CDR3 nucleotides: TGTGCCAGCAGGAAGACGGGACAGGATTCCTACGAGCAGTACTTC. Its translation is CASRKTGQDSYEQYF.

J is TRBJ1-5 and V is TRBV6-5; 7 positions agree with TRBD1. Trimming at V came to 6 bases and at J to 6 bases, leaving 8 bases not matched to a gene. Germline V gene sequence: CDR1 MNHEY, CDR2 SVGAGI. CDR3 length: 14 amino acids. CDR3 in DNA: TGTGCCAGCAGGGGAGGGGGCTCCGGTCAGCCCCAGCATTTT. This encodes CASRGGGSGQPQHF.

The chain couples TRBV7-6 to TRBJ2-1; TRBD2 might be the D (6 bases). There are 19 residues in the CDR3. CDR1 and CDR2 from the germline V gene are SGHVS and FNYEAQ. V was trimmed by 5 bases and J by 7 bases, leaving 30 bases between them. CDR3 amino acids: CASSRPEWRGPRGGNEQFF. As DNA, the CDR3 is TGTGCCAGCAGCCGACCGGAGTGGCGGGGTCCCCGGGGTGGGAATGAGCAGTTCTTC.

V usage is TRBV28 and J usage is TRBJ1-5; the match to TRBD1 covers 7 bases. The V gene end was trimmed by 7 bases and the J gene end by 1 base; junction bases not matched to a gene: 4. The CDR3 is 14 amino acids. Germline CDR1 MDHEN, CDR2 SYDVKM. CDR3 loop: CASTAGGSNQPQHF. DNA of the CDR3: TGTGCCAGCACCGCAGGGGGAAGCAATCAGCCCCAGCATTTT.

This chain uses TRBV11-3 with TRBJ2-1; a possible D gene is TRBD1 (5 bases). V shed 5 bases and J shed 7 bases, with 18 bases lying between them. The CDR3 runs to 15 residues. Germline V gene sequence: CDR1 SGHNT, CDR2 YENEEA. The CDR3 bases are TGTGCCAGCAGCCCCTCAGGGTACCCTCAGAATGAGCAGTTCTTC. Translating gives CASSPSGYPQNEQFF. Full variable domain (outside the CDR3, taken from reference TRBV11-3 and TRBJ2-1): EAGVVQSPRYKIIEKKQPVAFWCNPISGHNTLYWYLQNLGQGPELLIRYENEEAVDDSQLPKDRFSAERLKGVDSTLKIQPAELGDSAVYLCASSPSGYPQNEQFFGPGTRLTVL.

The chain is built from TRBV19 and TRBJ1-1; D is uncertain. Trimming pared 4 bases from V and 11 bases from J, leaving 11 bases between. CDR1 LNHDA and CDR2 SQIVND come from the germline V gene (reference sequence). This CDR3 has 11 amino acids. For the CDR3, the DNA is TGTGCCAGTAGTAAATCGATCCGGGCTTTCTTT. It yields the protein CASSKSIRAFF.

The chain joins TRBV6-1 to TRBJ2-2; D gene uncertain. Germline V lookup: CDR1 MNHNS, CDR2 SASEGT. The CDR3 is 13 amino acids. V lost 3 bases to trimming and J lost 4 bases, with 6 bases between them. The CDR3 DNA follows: TGTGCCAGCAGTGATTCCTCCACCGGGGAGCTGTTTTTT. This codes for CASSDSSTGELFF.

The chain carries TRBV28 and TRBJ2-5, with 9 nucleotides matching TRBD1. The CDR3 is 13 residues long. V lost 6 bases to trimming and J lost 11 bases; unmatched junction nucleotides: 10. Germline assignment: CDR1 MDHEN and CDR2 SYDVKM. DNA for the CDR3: TGTGCCAGCAGCTCGGGACAGGGAAGGGGGCAGTACTTC. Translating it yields CASSSGQGRGQYF.

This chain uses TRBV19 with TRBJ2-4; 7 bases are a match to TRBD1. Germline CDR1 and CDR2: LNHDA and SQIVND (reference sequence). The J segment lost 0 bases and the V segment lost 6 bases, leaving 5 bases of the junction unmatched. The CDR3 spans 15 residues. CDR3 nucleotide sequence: TGTGCCAGTAGGTCGACAGGGTTAGCCAAAAACATTCAGTACTTC. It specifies CASRSTGLAKNIQYF.

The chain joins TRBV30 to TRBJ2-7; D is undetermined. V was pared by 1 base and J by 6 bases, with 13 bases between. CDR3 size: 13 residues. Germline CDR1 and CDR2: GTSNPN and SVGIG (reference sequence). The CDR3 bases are TGTGCCTGGAGTGGACGCTTAGGTGGCGAGCAGTACTTC. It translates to CAWSGRLGGEQYF.

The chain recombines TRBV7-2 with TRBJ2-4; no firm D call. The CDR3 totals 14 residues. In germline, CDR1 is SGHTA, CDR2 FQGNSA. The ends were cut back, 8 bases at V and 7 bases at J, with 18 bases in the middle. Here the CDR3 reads CASSPYLGPNIQYF. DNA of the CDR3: TGTGCCAGCTCTCCTTACTTAGGGCCGAACATTCAGTACTTC. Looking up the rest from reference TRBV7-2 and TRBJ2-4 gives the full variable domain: GAGVSQSPSNKVTEKGKDVELRCDPISGHTALYWYRQSLGQGLEFLIYFQGNSAPDKSGLPSDRFSAERTGGSVSTLTIQRTQQEDSAVYLCASSPYLGPNIQYFGAGTRLSVL.

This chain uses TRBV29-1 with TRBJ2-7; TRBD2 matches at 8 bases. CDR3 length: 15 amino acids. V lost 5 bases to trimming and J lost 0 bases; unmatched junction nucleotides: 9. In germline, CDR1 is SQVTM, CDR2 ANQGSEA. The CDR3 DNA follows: TGCAGCGTTCGGCGGGGGACTAGGAGCTCCTACGAGCAGTACTTC. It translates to CSVRRGTRSSYEQYF.

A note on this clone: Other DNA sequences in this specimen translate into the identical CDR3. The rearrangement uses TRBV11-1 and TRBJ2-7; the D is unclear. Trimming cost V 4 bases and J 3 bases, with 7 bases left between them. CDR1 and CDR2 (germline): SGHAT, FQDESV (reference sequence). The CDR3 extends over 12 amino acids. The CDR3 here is CASSSFDYEQYF. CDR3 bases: TGTGCCAGCAGCTCATTTGACTACGAGCAGTACTTC.

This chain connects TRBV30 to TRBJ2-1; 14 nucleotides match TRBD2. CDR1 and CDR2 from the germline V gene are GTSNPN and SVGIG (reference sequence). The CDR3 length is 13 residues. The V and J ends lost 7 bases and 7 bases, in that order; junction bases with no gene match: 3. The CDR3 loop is CASGTSGRNEQFF. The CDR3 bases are TGTGCCTCAGGGACTAGCGGGAGAAATGAGCAGTTCTTC.

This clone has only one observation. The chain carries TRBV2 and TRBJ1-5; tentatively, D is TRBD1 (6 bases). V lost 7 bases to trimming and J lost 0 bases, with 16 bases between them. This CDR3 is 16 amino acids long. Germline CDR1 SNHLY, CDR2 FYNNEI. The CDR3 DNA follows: TGTGCCAGCAAGGGACACTCAGGTAATAGCAATCAGCCCCAGCATTTT. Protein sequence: CASKGHSGNSNQPQHF.